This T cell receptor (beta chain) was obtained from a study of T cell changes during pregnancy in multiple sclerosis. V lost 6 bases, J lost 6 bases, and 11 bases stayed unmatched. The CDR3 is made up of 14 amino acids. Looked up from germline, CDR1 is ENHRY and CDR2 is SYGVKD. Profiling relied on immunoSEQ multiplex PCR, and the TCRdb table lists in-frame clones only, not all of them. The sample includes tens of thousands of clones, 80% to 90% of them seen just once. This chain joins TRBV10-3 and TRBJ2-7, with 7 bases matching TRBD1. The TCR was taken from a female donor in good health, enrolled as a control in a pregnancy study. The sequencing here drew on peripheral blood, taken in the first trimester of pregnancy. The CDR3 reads CAIRSTGDVREQYF. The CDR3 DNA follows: TGTGCCATCAGAAGTACAGGGGATGTCCGCGAGCAGTACTTC.